This T cell receptor beta chain was found in a study of chemoradiotherapy in HPV16-positive cancers. Study-wide context: Functional T-cell assays on a couple of HPV16-positive patients' cells defined candidate HPV-specific clones and common TCR motifs.

Profiling relied on immunoSEQ multiplex PCR, and the TCRdb table lists in-frame clones only, not all of them. The sample has under 6,500 clones, 70% to 90% seen once. Broader study findings: For HPV16-positive patients, expanding HPV-responsive T cells associated with longer recurrence-free survival. Only two HPV16-positive patients supplied the functional HPV-specificity definition.

Concerning this clone itself: Its antigen is still unknown.

Trimming took off 4 bases at V and 6 bases at J, with 10 bases between the two ends. Germline CDR1 is SGDLS and CDR2 is YYNGEE. The CDR3 covers 13 residues. This clonotype originated in a human donor with HPV-associated anogenital cancer. V gene TRBV9 combines with J gene TRBJ1-4; D remains ambiguous. This specimen was tumor tissue, taken from a patient who underwent chemoradiotherapy. The CDR3 reads CASSPDEDEKLFF. The CDR3 coding sequence is TGTGCCAGCAGCCCGGATGAGGATGAAAAACTGTTTTTT.